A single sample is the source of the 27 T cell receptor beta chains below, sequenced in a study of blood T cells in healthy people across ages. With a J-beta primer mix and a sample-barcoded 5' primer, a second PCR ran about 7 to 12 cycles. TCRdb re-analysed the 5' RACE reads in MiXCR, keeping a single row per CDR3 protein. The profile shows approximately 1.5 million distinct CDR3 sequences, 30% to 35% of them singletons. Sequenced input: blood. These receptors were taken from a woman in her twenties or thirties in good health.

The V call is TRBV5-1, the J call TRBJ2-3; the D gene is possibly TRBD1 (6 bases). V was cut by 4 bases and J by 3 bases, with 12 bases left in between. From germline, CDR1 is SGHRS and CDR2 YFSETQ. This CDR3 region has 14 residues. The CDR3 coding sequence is TGCGCCAGCAGCCTGGACAGAACGACAGATACGCAGTATTTT. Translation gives CASSLDRTTDTQYF.

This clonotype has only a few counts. The CDR3 region has the DNA TGCGCCAGCAGCCAGTATAAACAGGGTGACTATGGCTACACCTTC. Protein product: CASSQYKQGDYGYTF. V and J are TRBV4-1 and TRBJ1-2, with D perhaps matching TRBD1 (6 bases). Germline values: CDR1 MGHRA, CDR2 YSYEKL. V was shortened by 3 bases and J by 3 bases, with 14 bases between the two germline ends. The CDR3 runs to 15 residues.

CDR3 amino acids: CASSLAGDPRIADTQYF. In DNA, the CDR3 is TGTGCCAGCAGCTTAGCGGGGGACCCCCGCATCGCAGATACGCAGTATTTT. This chain links TRBV7-2 with TRBJ2-3, with D perhaps being TRBD1 or TRBD2 (5 bases each). V gave up 0 bases and J gave up 4 bases, with 17 bases separating them. Germline CDR1 SGHTA, CDR2 FQGNSA. The CDR3 loop spans 17 amino acids.

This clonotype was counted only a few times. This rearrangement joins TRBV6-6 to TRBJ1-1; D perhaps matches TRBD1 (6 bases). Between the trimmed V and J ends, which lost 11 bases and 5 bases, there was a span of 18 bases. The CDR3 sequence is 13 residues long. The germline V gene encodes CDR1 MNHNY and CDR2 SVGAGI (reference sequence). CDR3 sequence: CAASGAGRTEAFF. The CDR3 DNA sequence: TGTGCCGCCTCGGGGGCGGGGAGGACTGAAGCTTTCTTT.

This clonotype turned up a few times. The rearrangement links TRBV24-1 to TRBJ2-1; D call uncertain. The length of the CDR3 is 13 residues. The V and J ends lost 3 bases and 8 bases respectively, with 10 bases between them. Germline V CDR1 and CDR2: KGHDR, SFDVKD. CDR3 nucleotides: TGTGCCACCAGTGATCCCCCGGTAGATGAGCAGTTCTTC. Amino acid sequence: CATSDPPVDEQFF.

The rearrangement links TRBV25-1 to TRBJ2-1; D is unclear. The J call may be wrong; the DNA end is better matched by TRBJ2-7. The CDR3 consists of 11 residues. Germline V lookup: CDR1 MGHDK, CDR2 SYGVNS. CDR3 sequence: CASSEFHEQYV. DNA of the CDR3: TGTGCCAGCAGTGAATTCCATGAGCAGTACGTC.

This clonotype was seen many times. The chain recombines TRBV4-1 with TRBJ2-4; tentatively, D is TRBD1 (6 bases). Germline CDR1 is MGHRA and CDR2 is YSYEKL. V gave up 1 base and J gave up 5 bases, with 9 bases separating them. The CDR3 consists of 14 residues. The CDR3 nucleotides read TGCGCCAGCAGCCAAGGGGGGCTCGAAAACATTCAGTACTTC. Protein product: CASSQGGLENIQYF.

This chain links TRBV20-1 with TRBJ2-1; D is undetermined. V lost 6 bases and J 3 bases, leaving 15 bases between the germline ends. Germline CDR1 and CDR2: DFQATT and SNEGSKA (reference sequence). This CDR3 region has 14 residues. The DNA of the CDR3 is TGCAGTGCCAGCCCCCTAAGGGACTACAATGAGCAGTTCTTC. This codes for CSASPLRDYNEQFF.

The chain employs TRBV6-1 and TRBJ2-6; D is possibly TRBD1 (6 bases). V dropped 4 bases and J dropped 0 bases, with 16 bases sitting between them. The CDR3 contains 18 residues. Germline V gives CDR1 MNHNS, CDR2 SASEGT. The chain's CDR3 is CASSVQGRVVSGANVLTF. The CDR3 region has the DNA TGTGCCAGCAGTGTACAGGGAAGGGTCGTCTCTGGGGCCAACGTCCTGACTTTC.

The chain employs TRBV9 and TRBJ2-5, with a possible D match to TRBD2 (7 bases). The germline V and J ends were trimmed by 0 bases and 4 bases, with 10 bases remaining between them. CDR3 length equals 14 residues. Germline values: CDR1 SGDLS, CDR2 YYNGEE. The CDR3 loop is CASSVVGGGETQYF. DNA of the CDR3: TGTGCCAGCAGCGTAGTGGGAGGGGGAGAGACCCAGTACTTC. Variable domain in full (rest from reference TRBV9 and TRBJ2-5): DSGVTQTPKHLITATGQRVTLRCSPRSGDLSVYWYQQSLDQGLQFLIQYYNGEERAKGNILERFSAQQFPDLHSELNLSSLELGDSALYFCASSVVGGGETQYFGPGTRLLVL.

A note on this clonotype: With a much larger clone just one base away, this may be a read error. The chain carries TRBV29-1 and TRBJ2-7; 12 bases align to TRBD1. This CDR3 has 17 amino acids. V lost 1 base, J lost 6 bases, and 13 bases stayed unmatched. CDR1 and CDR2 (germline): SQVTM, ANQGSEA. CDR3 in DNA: TGCAGCGTTGAAGCCCGAGAGGGGGGACAGGGGGCTATCGAGCAGTACTTC. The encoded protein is CSVEAREGGQGAIEQYF.

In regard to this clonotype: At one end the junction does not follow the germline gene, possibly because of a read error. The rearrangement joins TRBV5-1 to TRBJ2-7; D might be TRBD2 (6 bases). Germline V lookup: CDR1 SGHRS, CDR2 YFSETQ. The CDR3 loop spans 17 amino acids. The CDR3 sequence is CASSLESLEGHVYEQYF. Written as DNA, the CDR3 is TGCGCCAGCAGTTTGGAGTCCCTGGAGGGCCATGTATACGAGCAGTACTTC. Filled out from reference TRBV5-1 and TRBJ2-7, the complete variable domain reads KAGVTQTPRYLIKTRGQQVTLSCSPISGHRSVSWYQQTPGQGLQFLFEYFSETQRNKGNFPGRFSGRQFSNSRSEMNVSTLELGDSALYLCASSLESLEGHVYEQYFGPGTRLTVT.

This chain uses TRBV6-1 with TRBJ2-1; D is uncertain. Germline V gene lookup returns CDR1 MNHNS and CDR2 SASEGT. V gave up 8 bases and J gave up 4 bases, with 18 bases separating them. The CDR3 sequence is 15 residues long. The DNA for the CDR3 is TGTGCCAGCGGAAGAGGAACCCTGGAATACAATGAGCAGTTCTTC. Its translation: CASGRGTLEYNEQFF.

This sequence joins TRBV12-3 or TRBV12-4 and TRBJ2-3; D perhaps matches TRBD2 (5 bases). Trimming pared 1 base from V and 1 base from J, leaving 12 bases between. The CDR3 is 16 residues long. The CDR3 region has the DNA TGTGCCAGCAGTTTAGGTACGGGGTCCCGCACAGATACGCAGTATTTT. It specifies CASSLGTGSRTDTQYF.

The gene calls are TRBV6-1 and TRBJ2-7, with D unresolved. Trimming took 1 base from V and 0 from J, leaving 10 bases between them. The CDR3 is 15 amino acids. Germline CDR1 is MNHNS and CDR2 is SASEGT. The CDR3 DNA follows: TGTGCCAGCAGTGAAGACACAGCAAGCTCCTACGAGCAGTACTTC. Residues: CASSEDTASSYEQYF.

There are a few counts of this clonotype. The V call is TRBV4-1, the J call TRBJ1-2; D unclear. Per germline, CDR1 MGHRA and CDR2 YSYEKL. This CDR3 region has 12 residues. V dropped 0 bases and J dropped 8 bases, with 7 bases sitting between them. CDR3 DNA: TGCGCCAGCAGCCAAGATCCCGGAGGCTACACCTTC. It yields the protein CASSQDPGGYTF.

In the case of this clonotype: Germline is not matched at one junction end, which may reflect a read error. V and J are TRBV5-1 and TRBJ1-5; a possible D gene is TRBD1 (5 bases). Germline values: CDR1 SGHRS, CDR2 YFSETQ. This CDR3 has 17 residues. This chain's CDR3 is CTSSLGLAGGSNQPQHF. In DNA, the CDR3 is TGCACCAGCAGCCTCGGATTGGCCGGGGGAAGCAATCAGCCCCAGCATTTT.

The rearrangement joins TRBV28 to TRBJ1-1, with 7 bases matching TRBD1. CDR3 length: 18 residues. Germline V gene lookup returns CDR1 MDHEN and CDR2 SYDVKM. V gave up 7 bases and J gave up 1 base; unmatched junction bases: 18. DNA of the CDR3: TGTGCCAGCACCTCCCAGGCTCTCGGGACAGCATCGAACACTGAAGCTTTCTTT. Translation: CASTSQALGTASNTEAFF.

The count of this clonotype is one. The chain's CDR3 is CASSLAQGADEQYF. The DNA of the CDR3 is TGCGCCAGCAGCTTGGCCCAGGGGGCTGACGAGCAGTACTTC. This chain joins TRBV5-1 and TRBJ2-7; TRBD1 aligns across 8 bases. The trim removed 0 bases at V and 5 bases at J, leaving 4 bases unmatched. Germline CDR1 is SGHRS and CDR2 is YFSETQ. CDR3 length: 14 amino acids.

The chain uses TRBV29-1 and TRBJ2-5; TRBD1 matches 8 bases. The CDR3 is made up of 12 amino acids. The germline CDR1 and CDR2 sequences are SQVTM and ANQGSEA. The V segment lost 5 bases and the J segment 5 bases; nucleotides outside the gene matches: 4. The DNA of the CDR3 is TGCAGCGTTTACAGGGGGGTGGAGACCCAGTACTTC. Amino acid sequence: CSVYRGVETQYF.

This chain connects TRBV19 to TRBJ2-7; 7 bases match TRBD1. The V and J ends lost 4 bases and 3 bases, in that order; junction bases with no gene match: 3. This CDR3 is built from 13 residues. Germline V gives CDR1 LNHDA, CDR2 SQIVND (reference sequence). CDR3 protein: CASSTWTGYEQYF. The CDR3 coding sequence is TGTGCCAGTAGTACCTGGACAGGCTACGAGCAGTACTTC. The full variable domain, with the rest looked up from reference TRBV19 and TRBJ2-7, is DGGITQSPKYLFRKEGQNVTLSCEQNLNHDAMYWYRQDPGQGLRLIYYSQIVNDFQKGDIAEGYSVSREKKESFPLTVTSAQKNPTAFYLCASSTWTGYEQYFGPGTRLTVT.

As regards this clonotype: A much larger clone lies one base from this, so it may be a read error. CDR3 nucleotides: TGCGCCAGCAGCCAAACCGGGATTGTTACCTACGAGCAGTACTTC. Translating it yields CASSQTGIVTYEQYF. The V call is TRBV4-1, the J call TRBJ2-7; TRBD2 is a possible D gene (5 bases). The ends were cut back, 2 bases at V and 2 bases at J, with 13 bases in the middle. From germline, CDR1 is MGHRA and CDR2 YSYEKL. This CDR3 has 15 residues.

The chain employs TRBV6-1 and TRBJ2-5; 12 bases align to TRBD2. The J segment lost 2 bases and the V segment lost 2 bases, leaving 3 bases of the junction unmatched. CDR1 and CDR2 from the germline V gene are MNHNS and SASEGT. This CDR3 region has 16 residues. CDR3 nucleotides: TGTGCCAGCAGTGAATTCCTAGCGGGGGGGCAAGAGACCCAGTACTTC. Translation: CASSEFLAGGQETQYF.

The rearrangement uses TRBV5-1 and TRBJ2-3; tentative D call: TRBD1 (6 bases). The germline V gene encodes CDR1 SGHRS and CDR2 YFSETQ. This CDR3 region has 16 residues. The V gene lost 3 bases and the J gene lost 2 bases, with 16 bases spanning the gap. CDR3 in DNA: TGCGCCAGCAGCTCGTGGCCAGGGACAAACACAGATACGCAGTATTTT. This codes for CASSSWPGTNTDTQYF.

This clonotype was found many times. As DNA, the CDR3 is TGTGCCAGCAGCCCCGGACTAGCGGGACACAATGAGCAGTTCTTC. It is translated as CASSPGLAGHNEQFF. This chain connects TRBV6-2 or TRBV6-3 to TRBJ2-1; 12 nucleotides line up with TRBD2. Germline V gene data show CDR1 as MNHEY and CDR2 as SVGEGT. The ends lost 6 bases at V and 5 bases at J; junction bases unmatched: 5. The CDR3 loop spans 15 amino acids.

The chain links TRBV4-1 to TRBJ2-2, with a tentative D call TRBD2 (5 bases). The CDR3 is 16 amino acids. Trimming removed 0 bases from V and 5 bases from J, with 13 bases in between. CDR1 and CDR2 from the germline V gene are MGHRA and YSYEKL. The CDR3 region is CASSQDTGFYTGELFF. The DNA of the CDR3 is TGCGCCAGCAGCCAAGATACGGGGTTTTATACCGGGGAGCTGTTTTTT.

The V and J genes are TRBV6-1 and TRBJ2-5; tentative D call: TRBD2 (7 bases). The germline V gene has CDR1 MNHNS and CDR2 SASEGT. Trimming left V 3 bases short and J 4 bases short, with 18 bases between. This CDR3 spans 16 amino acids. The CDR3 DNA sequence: TGTGCCAGCAGTGAGCCGGTGGGGGGGCGAAGAGAGACCCAGTACTTC. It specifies CASSEPVGGRRETQYF.